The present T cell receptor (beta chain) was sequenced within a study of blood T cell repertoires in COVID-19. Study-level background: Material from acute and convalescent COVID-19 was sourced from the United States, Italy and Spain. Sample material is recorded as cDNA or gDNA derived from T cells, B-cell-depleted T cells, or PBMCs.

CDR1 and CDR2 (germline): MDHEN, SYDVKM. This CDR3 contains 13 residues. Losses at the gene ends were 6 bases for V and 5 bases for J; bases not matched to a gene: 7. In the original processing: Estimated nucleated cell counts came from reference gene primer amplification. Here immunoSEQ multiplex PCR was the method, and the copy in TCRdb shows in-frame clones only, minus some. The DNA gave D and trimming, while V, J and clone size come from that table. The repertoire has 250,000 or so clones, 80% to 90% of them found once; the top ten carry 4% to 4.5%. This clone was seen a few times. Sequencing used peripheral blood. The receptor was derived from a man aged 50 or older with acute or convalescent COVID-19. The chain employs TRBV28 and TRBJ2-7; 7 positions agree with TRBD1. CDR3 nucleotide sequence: TGTGCCAGCAGACGAGGACAGGAACACGAGCAGTACTTC. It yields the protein CASRRGQEHEQYF.